This is a list of T cell receptor beta chains from one sample in a study of cytomegalovirus exposure and HLA in healthy donors. The data were produced by immunoSEQ multiplex PCR, yet TCRdb's version contains in-frame clones alone and is incomplete. The sample gives some 160,000 clones, roughly 85% of which show up once; approximately 8% is in the top ten. The sample taken for sequencing was PBMCs. The source of these receptors is a male donor in good health and CMV-seropositive. Both conserved end residues are part of each CDR3. D genes are given only for firm matches. For some rows the clone size is stated as once, few or many, or as a class when expanded; others skip it.

CDR3aa: CASSPDQGPTDGYTF
CDR3nt: TGTGCCAGCTCACCAGACCAGGGCCCCACGGATGGCTACACCTTC
v_gene: TRBV18
d_gene: .
j_gene: TRBJ1-2
abundance: .

CDR3aa: CASSQGYGRQDYGYTF
CDR3nt: TGCGCCAGCAGCCAAGGTTACGGTAGACAGGATTATGGCTACACCTTC
v_gene: TRBV4-3
d_gene: .
j_gene: TRBJ1-2
abundance: many

CDR3aa: CAIPDRESVYGYTF
CDR3nt: TGTGCCATTCCCGACAGGGAGAGTGTCTATGGCTACACCTTC
v_gene: TRBV19
d_gene: TRBD1
j_gene: TRBJ1-2
abundance: .

CDR3aa: CASSIAHGQNNQPQHF
CDR3nt: TGTGCCAGTAGTATAGCCCACGGACAGAACAATCAGCCCCAGCATTTT
v_gene: TRBV19
d_gene: .
j_gene: TRBJ1-5
abundance: .

CDR3aa: CAWSVTSGAAGGQFF
CDR3nt: TGTGCCTGGAGTGTTACGAGCGGGGCCGCCGGTGGGCAGTTCTTC
v_gene: TRBV30
d_gene: TRBD2
j_gene: TRBJ2-1
abundance: .

CDR3aa: CASSRSGSNNEQFF
CDR3nt: TGTGCCAGCAGCAGGAGCGGGAGTAACAATGAGCAGTTCTTC
v_gene: TRBV9
d_gene: TRBD2
j_gene: TRBJ2-1
abundance: .

CDR3aa: CASSRAGTGGRLSNQPQHF
CDR3nt: TGTGCCAGTAGCAGGGCCGGGACAGGGGGAAGGTTGAGCAATCAGCCCCAGCATTTT
v_gene: TRBV19
d_gene: TRBD1
j_gene: TRBJ1-5
abundance: .

CDR3aa: CASGPAGGAYEQYF
CDR3nt: TGTGCCAGCGGACCAGCGGGAGGTGCCTACGAGCAGTACTTC
v_gene: TRBV7-2
d_gene: TRBD2
j_gene: TRBJ2-7
abundance: .

CDR3aa: CASSQRRENLNEQFF
CDR3nt: TGTGCCAGCAGCCAGCGGCGGGAGAATTTAAATGAGCAGTTCTTC
v_gene: TRBV2
d_gene: TRBD2
j_gene: TRBJ2-1
abundance: few

CDR3aa: CASSVGGQANYGYTF
CDR3nt: TGTGCCAGCAGCGTAGGAGGGCAAGCTAACTATGGCTACACCTTC
v_gene: TRBV9
d_gene: .
j_gene: TRBJ1-2
abundance: few

CDR3aa: CASSQDRVGTEAFF
CDR3nt: TGTGCCAGCAGCCAGGACAGGGTGGGCACTGAAGCTTTCTTT
v_gene: TRBV6-5
d_gene: TRBD1
j_gene: TRBJ1-1
abundance: .

CDR3aa: CASPRHTLDTEAFF
CDR3nt: TGTGCTTCTCCTCGACATACCTTGGACACTGAAGCTTTCTTT
v_gene: TRBV6-7
d_gene: .
j_gene: TRBJ1-1
abundance: .

CDR3aa: CATRINRLVINEQFF
CDR3nt: TGTGCCACGAGAATCAATAGACTAGTTATAAATGAGCAGTTCTTC
v_gene: TRBV10-3
d_gene: .
j_gene: TRBJ2-1
abundance: .

CDR3aa: CASSAGQSNQPQHF
CDR3nt: TGTGCCAGCAGCGCTGGACAGAGTAATCAGCCCCAGCATTTT
v_gene: TRBV9
d_gene: .
j_gene: TRBJ1-5
abundance: .

CDR3aa: CASSLGGQPQDYTF
CDR3nt: TGTGCCAGCAGCTTAGGGGGACAGCCCCAGGACTACACCTTC
v_gene: TRBV11-3
d_gene: TRBD1
j_gene: TRBJ1-2
abundance: .

CDR3aa: CASSSGTSGNYNEQFF
CDR3nt: TGTGCCAGCAGCTCCGGGACTAGCGGGAACTACAATGAGCAGTTCTTC
v_gene: TRBV9
d_gene: TRBD2
j_gene: TRBJ2-1
abundance: .

CDR3aa: CASSLWYPSGSGANVLTF
CDR3nt: TGTGCCAGCAGTTTATGGTACCCGTCGGGCTCTGGGGCCAACGTCCTGACTTTC
v_gene: TRBV28
d_gene: .
j_gene: TRBJ2-6
abundance: .

CDR3aa: CASRRDRVLNEQFF
CDR3nt: TGTGCCAGCAGACGGGACAGGGTGTTGAATGAGCAGTTCTTC
v_gene: TRBV6-5
d_gene: TRBD1
j_gene: TRBJ2-1
abundance: .

CDR3aa: CASSLPGRAEVFF
CDR3nt: TGTGCCAGCAGCTTACCTGGGCGGGCTGAAGTGTTTTTT
v_gene: TRBV11-2
d_gene: .
j_gene: TRBJ2-2
abundance: .

CDR3aa: CASSRDRGRGEQYF
CDR3nt: TGTGCCAGCTCACGTGACAGGGGACGGGGCGAGCAGTACTTC
v_gene: TRBV18
d_gene: TRBD1
j_gene: TRBJ2-7
abundance: few

CDR3aa: CASSYRTSGIYEQYF
CDR3nt: TGTGCCAGCAGTTACCGGACTAGCGGGATATACGAGCAGTACTTC
v_gene: TRBV6-5
d_gene: TRBD2
j_gene: TRBJ2-7
abundance: .

CDR3aa: CASSQTSASYNEQFF
CDR3nt: TGTGCCAGCAGCCAAACTAGCGCTTCCTACAATGAGCAGTTCTTC
v_gene: TRBV7-2
d_gene: TRBD2
j_gene: TRBJ2-1
abundance: .

CDR3aa: CASSLNRGDTQYF
CDR3nt: TGTGCCAGCAGCCTGAATCGCGGGGATACGCAGTATTTT
v_gene: TRBV6-5
d_gene: .
j_gene: TRBJ2-3
abundance: .

CDR3aa: CASSSGGNTDTQYF
CDR3nt: TGTGCCAGCAGTTCCGGGGGGAACACAGATACGCAGTATTTT
v_gene: TRBV6-5
d_gene: TRBD2
j_gene: TRBJ2-3
abundance: .

CDR3aa: CAISGTSGTPQQYF
CDR3nt: TGTGCCATCAGTGGGACTAGCGGGACTCCTCAGCAGTACTTC
v_gene: TRBV10-3
d_gene: TRBD2
j_gene: TRBJ2-7
abundance: .

CDR3aa: CASSQGRGGPYEQYF
CDR3nt: TGCGCCAGCAGCCAAGGCCGGGGGGGGCCCTACGAGCAGTACTTC
v_gene: TRBV4-3
d_gene: TRBD2
j_gene: TRBJ2-7
abundance: .

CDR3aa: CASSLGAPGNQPQHF
CDR3nt: TGTGCCAGTAGTTTGGGGGCTCCGGGCAATCAGCCCCAGCATTTT
v_gene: TRBV19
d_gene: .
j_gene: TRBJ1-5
abundance: .

CDR3aa: CASSPRTGVYDGTEAFF
CDR3nt: TGTGCCAGCAGTCCACGGACAGGGGTATACGACGGCACTGAAGCTTTCTTT
v_gene: TRBV27
d_gene: TRBD1
j_gene: TRBJ1-1
abundance: .

CDR3aa: CASNRAGAIDTQYF
CDR3nt: TGTGCCAGCAATAGAGCGGGAGCAATAGATACGCAGTATTTT
v_gene: TRBV6-5
d_gene: TRBD2
j_gene: TRBJ2-3
abundance: .

CDR3aa: CASSLAGTGGFLNTEAFF
CDR3nt: TGTGCCAGCAGCTTAGCCGGGACAGGGGGGTTTTTAAACACTGAAGCTTTCTTT
v_gene: TRBV7-2
d_gene: TRBD1
j_gene: TRBJ1-1
abundance: .

CDR3aa: CASSPGGVYQPQHF
CDR3nt: TGCGCCAGCAGCCCAGGGGGAGTCTATCAGCCCCAGCATTTT
v_gene: TRBV10-1
d_gene: TRBD1
j_gene: TRBJ1-5
abundance: .

CDR3aa: CASSLDGTGRAGELFF
CDR3nt: TGTGCCAGCAGCTTAGACGGGACAGGGAGGGCCGGGGAGCTGTTTTTT
v_gene: TRBV7-7
d_gene: TRBD1
j_gene: TRBJ2-2
abundance: .

CDR3aa: CASRRLALVYEQYF
CDR3nt: TGTGCCAGCAGGCGACTAGCGCTTGTCTACGAGCAGTACTTC
v_gene: TRBV6-6
d_gene: TRBD2
j_gene: TRBJ2-7
abundance: few

CDR3aa: CASSFIGSGVNEQFF
CDR3nt: TGTGCCAGCAGTTTTATCGGTAGCGGGGTCAATGAGCAGTTCTTC
v_gene: TRBV27
d_gene: TRBD2
j_gene: TRBJ2-1
abundance: .

CDR3aa: CASSSRDRASDTQYF
CDR3nt: TGTGCCAGCAGCTCTCGGGACAGGGCATCAGATACGCAGTATTTT
v_gene: TRBV7-9
d_gene: TRBD1
j_gene: TRBJ2-3
abundance: .

CDR3aa: CASSQVLDSEQYF
CDR3nt: TGCGCCAGCAGCCAAGTCCTGGACAGCGAGCAGTACTTC
v_gene: TRBV4-1
d_gene: .
j_gene: TRBJ2-7
abundance: few

CDR3aa: CASGSLPDRANEQFF
CDR3nt: TGTGCTAGTGGTTCCCTCCCCGACAGGGCTAATGAGCAGTTCTTC
v_gene: TRBV12-5
d_gene: TRBD1
j_gene: TRBJ2-1
abundance: .

CDR3aa: CASTTFGQGRGGTEAFF
CDR3nt: TGTGCCAGTACCACCTTCGGACAGGGGCGGGGAGGCACTGAAGCTTTCTTT
v_gene: TRBV19
d_gene: TRBD1
j_gene: TRBJ1-1
abundance: .

CDR3aa: CATSRPGTSGRPNEQFF
CDR3nt: TGTGCCACCAGCAGACCGGGGACTAGCGGGAGGCCCAATGAGCAGTTCTTC
v_gene: TRBV15
d_gene: TRBD2
j_gene: TRBJ2-1
abundance: .

CDR3aa: CASRFGGGGEQYF
CDR3nt: TGTGCCAGCAGGTTCGGGGGAGGTGGCGAGCAGTACTTC
v_gene: TRBV7-2
d_gene: .
j_gene: TRBJ2-7
abundance: .

CDR3aa: CASSYSGFQGGGYTF
CDR3nt: TGTGCCAGCAGTTACTCAGGTTTTCAGGGCGGTGGCTACACCTTC
v_gene: TRBV6-5
d_gene: .
j_gene: TRBJ1-2
abundance: .

CDR3aa: CASSRGRGLAGYEQYF
CDR3nt: TGTGCCAGCAGCCGAGGACGGGGACTAGCGGGATACGAGCAGTACTTC
v_gene: TRBV7-9
d_gene: TRBD2
j_gene: TRBJ2-7
abundance: .

CDR3aa: CASSQDVASGRAANEQFF
CDR3nt: TGCGCCAGCAGCCAAGATGTGGCTAGCGGGAGGGCGGCGAATGAGCAGTTCTTC
v_gene: TRBV4-3
d_gene: TRBD2
j_gene: TRBJ2-1
abundance: .

CDR3aa: CASIGREGQQYF
CDR3nt: TGTGCCAGCATTGGGAGGGAGGGTCAGCAGTACTTC
v_gene: TRBV28
d_gene: TRBD2
j_gene: TRBJ2-7
abundance: .

CDR3aa: CASSLTGNYEQYF
CDR3nt: TGTGCCAGCAGTTTAACCGGGAACTACGAGCAGTACTTC
v_gene: TRBV28
d_gene: .
j_gene: TRBJ2-7
abundance: .

CDR3aa: CASSSQGSPPDTQYF
CDR3nt: TGTGCCAGCAGCTCACAGGGATCGCCCCCAGATACGCAGTATTTT
v_gene: TRBV7-2
d_gene: .
j_gene: TRBJ2-3
abundance: .

CDR3aa: CASRPLAGYSYNEQFF
CDR3nt: TGTGCCAGCCGCCCGCTAGCGGGGTACTCCTACAATGAGCAGTTCTTC
v_gene: TRBV7-2
d_gene: TRBD2
j_gene: TRBJ2-1
abundance: .

CDR3aa: CASRSSGTGTYEQYF
CDR3nt: TGTGCCAGCAGATCATCCGGGACAGGGACTTACGAGCAGTACTTC
v_gene: TRBV6-6
d_gene: TRBD1
j_gene: TRBJ2-7
abundance: .

CDR3aa: CASSLEGDYGYTF
CDR3nt: TGTGCCAGCAGCTTAGAGGGGGACTATGGCTACACCTTC
v_gene: TRBV7-9
d_gene: .
j_gene: TRBJ1-2
abundance: .

CDR3aa: CASSEGTGGWGTEAFF
CDR3nt: TGTGCCAGCAGCGAGGGGACGGGGGGATGGGGGACTGAAGCTTTCTTT
v_gene: TRBV9
d_gene: .
j_gene: TRBJ1-1
abundance: .